This T cell receptor beta chain was documented in a study of CXCR3-negative and CXCR3-positive naive CD8 T cells. Whole-study results and caveats: With surface CD5 comparable between naive subsets, TCR strength was estimated using properties derived from the TRB CDR3. After cryopreservation, expression of CXCR3 was partially reduced, and most assays were run with fresh PBMCs. Diversity ran similarly high across both naive subsets but far lower in memory CD8+ cells.

Each TRB cDNA library was prepared by 5' RACE (with UMI labels). One entry per CDR3 protein, without DNA, is what TCRdb gives after re-calling the 5' RACE reads. The sample has about 43,000 distinct CDR3 sequences. Every subset of CD8+ T cells was sorted in triplicate at roughly 300,000 cells each. Germline loops: CDR1 MRHNA, CDR2 SNTAGT. CDR3 size: 14 residues. Its frequency marks this clonotype as medium-sized. The target antigen is unknown. The gene calls are TRBV6-4 and TRBJ2-3; checking the TCRdb D call of TRBD1 is not possible without DNA. Material: memory CD8+ T cells from blood. This TCR was sampled from a human donor in good health. Some clones in this sample may be carry-over from other donors' samples. CDR3 protein: CASRPGQDVDTQYF.